Listed below are T cell receptor beta chains from one sample, sequenced in a study of TIL therapy for anti-PD-1-resistant metastatic lung cancer. TCRdb's copy holds only in-frame clones and misses some; the assay was immunoSEQ multiplex PCR. The table lists 20,000 to 25,000 clones, around 78% of them singletons. This specimen was blood, taken at baseline. The receptors originated from a person between 25 and 79 years old with non-small cell lung cancer. CDR3s include the opening cysteine and the closing phenylalanine or tryptophan.

TRBV19	TRBJ2-1	CASRTSEVPNEQFF
TRBV7-2	TRBJ2-3	CASSLAGRPDTQYF
TRBV28	TRBJ2-5	CASRGLGQSETQYF
TRBV5-1	TRBJ2-5	CASSLAGPGETQYF
TRBV7-2	TRBJ2-3	CASSRTRLGTDTQYF
TRBV9	TRBJ2-1	CASSVGGSTYNEQFF
TRBV5-8	TRBJ2-1	CASRLAGGSYNEQFF
TRBV28	TRBJ2-7	CASSFTVPYEQYF
TRBV7-8	TRBJ1-4	CASSRYGQGSNEKLFF
TRBV2	TRBJ2-7	CASSETKRDIYEQYF
TRBV19	TRBJ2-5	CASSALHSQETQYF
TRBV30	TRBJ2-2	CAWSVRRGELFF
TRBV4-2	TRBJ2-2	CASSQATSAGELFF
TRBV5-1	TRBJ2-3	CASKREVTDTQYF
TRBV6-1	TRBJ2-7	CASSGGQGHSYEQYF
TRBV5-1	TRBJ1-6	CASSADLGSPLHF
TRBV28	TRBJ1-5	CASSLSDRGNQPQHF
TRBV6-1	TRBJ2-5	CASSVSSGARGETQYF
TRBV6-6	TRBJ1-1	CASRDRVGSTEAFF
TRBV6-4	TRBJ2-1	CASSKSGYNEQFF
TRBV5-6	TRBJ2-7	CASSFIGGRGEQYF
TRBV6-5	TRBJ2-1	CASSYRGAGSYNEQFF
TRBV29-1	TRBJ1-5	CSAGGLNQPQHF
TRBV4-1	TRBJ2-2	CASSQGGLAGGGRELFF
TRBV23-1	TRBJ2-4	CASSQLQGRAKNIQYF
TRBV5-4	TRBJ1-1	CASSLMGDTEAFF
TRBV29-1	TRBJ2-3	CSVVGWSTDTQYF
TRBV19	TRBJ2-7	CASARGYEQYF
TRBV7-3	TRBJ1-1	CASSPTGTGEAFF
TRBV2	TRBJ1-4	CASSVDRGPEKLFF
TRBV28	TRBJ2-6	CASSSGQGLSGANVLTF
TRBV30	TRBJ1-2	CAWGPKGYTF
TRBV19	TRBJ2-5	CASSLQSQETQYF
TRBV18	TRBJ2-3	CASSSGLAGGPDTQYF
TRBV6-5	TRBJ2-2	CASSSPGRNTGELFF
TRBV4-1	TRBJ2-7	CASSQEGEASYEQYF
TRBV9	TRBJ2-1	CASSVVDLAGGPGEQFF
TRBV10-3	TRBJ1-4	CAISESFGFLEKLFF
TRBV6-1	TRBJ1-4	CASSAQKGGEKLFF
TRBV29-1	TRBJ2-7	CSVIGGQGAIEQYF